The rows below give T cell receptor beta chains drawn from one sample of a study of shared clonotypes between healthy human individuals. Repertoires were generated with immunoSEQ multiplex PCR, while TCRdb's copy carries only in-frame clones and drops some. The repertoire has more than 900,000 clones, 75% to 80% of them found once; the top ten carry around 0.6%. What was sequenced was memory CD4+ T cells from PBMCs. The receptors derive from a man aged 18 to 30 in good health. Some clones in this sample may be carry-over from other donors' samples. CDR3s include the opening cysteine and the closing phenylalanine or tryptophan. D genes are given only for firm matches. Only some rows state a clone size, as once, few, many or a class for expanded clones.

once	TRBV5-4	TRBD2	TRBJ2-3	TGTGCCAGCAGCTTGGCTTCGCGGGAGAGAGATACGCAGTATTTT	CASSLASRERDTQYF
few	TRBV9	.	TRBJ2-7	TGTGCCAGCAGCGTCAGGGGGGTGGACGAGCAGTACTTC	CASSVRGVDEQYF
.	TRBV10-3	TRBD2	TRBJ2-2	TGTGTTCCGGGACTAGAATTAGAGCCCGGGGAGCTGTTTTTT	CVPGLELEPGELFF
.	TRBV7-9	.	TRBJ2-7	TGTGCCAGCAGCTCGGACGGCGGGGCCTACGAGCAGTACTTC	CASSSDGGAYEQYF
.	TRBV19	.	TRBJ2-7	TGTGCCAGTAGTATAACACAATTCTACGAGCAGTACTTC	CASSITQFYEQYF
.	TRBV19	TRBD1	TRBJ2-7	TGTGCCAGTAGTCCACAGGGGATCTCCTACGAGCAGTACTTC	CASSPQGISYEQYF
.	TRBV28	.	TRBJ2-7	TGTGCCAGCAGTTTAGGCAGGGCCCGAACCTACGAGCAGTACTTC	CASSLGRARTYEQYF
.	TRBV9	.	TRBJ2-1	TGTGCCAGCAGCGTACGTAGCGCTTACAATGAGCAGTTCTTC	CASSVRSAYNEQFF
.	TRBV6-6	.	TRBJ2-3	TGTGCCAGCAGTCCCCTAACGCCTAACACAGATACGCAGTATTTT	CASSPLTPNTDTQYF
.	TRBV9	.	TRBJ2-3	TGTGCCAGCAGCGTTCGTTCAGCTGGCGCAGATACGCAGTATTTT	CASSVRSAGADTQYF
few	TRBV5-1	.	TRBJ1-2	TGCGCCAGCAGCTTGTTCGGGGTAGAAGGTGGCTACACCTTC	CASSLFGVEGGYTF
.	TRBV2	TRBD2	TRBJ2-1	TGTGCCAGCAGTGCTAGCGGGGTCTCAGGTGAGCAGTTCTTC	CASSASGVSGEQFF
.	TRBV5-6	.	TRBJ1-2	TGTGCCAGCAGCTTGTTGGGGGACCACAACTATGGCTACACCTTC	CASSLLGDHNYGYTF
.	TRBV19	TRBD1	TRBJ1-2	TGTGCCAGTACCATAACAGGGGTCCACGGCTACACCTTC	CASTITGVHGYTF
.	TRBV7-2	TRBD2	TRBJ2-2	TGTGCCAGCGGACTAGAATACACCGGGGAGCTGTTTTTT	CASGLEYTGELFF
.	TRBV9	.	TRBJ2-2	TGTGCCAGCAGCGTAGCCCCCGGACTCGGCACCGGGGAGCTGTTTTTT	CASSVAPGLGTGELFF
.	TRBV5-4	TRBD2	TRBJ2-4	TGTGCCAGCAGCAATAAGCGGGAGAGGGTCAAAAACATTCAGTACTTC	CASSNKRERVKNIQYF
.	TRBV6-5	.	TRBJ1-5	TGTGCCAGCAGTTACTCGATAGGGACTCAGCCCCAGCATTTT	CASSYSIGTQPQHF
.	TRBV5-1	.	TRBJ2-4	TGCGCCAGCGCCCCCGGAACGGGAGTCTACATTCAGTACTTC	CASAPGTGVYIQYF
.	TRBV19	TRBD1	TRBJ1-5	TGTGCCAGTACTGACAGGGATAGCAATCAGCCCCAGCATTTT	CASTDRDSNQPQHF
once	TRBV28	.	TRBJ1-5	TGTGCCAGCAGCCCCGGGGGGGGAAGGCAGCCCCAGCATTTT	CASSPGGGRQPQHF
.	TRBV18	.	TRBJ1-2	TGTGCCAGCTCACCCACAGCTATCTATGGCTACACCTTC	CASSPTAIYGYTF
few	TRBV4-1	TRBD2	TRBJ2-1	TGCGCCAGCAGCCAATCGAATGGACTAGCGGGAGGGCGGTGGAATGAGCAGTTCTTC	CASSQSNGLAGGRWNEQFF
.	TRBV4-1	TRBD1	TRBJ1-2	TGCGCCAGCAGCGAGGGACAGGGCAACTATGGCTACACCTTC	CASSEGQGNYGYTF
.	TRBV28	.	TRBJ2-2	TGTGCCAGCAGTGACCTCGGGGGCAGCGGGGAGCTGTTTTTT	CASSDLGGSGELFF
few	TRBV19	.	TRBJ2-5	TGTGCCAGTAGTATGGGCCGGGACCAAGAGACCCAGTACTTC	CASSMGRDQETQYF
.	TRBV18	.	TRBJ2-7	TGTGCCAGCTCACCAGGAGGGAGCTCCTACGAGCAGTACTTC	CASSPGGSSYEQYF
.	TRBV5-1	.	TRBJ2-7	TGCGCCAGCAGCTTGGCCACAGGGATTGAGCAGTACTTC	CASSLATGIEQYF
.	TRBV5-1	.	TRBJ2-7	TGCGCCAGCAGCTTGTTGGGGGACATAGACTACGAGCAGTACTTC	CASSLLGDIDYEQYF
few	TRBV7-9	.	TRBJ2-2	TGTGCCAGCAGCCCGACCCTACTAGGCACCGGGGAGCTGTTTTTT	CASSPTLLGTGELFF
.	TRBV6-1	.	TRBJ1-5	TGTGCCAGCAGTGAAGGCTGGGGTCAGCCCCAGCATTTT	CASSEGWGQPQHF
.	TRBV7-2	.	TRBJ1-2	TGTGCCAGCAGATCTCGCGGGGTTAGCGATGGCTACACCTTC	CASRSRGVSDGYTF
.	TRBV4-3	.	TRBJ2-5	TGCGCCAGCAGCGCGGGTATCGGGTACCAAGAGACCCAGTACTTC	CASSAGIGYQETQYF
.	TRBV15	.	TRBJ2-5	TGTGCCACCAGCAGAGGTCGTTATACGGGAGTAGAGACCCAGTACTTC	CATSRGRYTGVETQYF
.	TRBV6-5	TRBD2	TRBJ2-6	TGTGCCAGCAGCGTGCGGGGGGCTGGGGCCAACGTCCTGACTTTC	CASSVRGAGANVLTF
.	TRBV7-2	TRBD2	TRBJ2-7	TGTGCCAGCAGCTTAATGGGACTACCAACCTCCTACGAGCAGTACTTC	CASSLMGLPTSYEQYF
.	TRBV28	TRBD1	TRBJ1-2	TGTGCCAGCAGTTTGGACAGGGGAAACTATGGCTACACCTTC	CASSLDRGNYGYTF
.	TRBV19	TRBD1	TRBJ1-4	TGTGCCAGTAGTATAGCCGGGACAGGGGCGGAACTGTTTTTT	CASSIAGTGAELFF
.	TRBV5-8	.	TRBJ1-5	TGTGCCAGCAGCTTGGTCAGTGTTCAGCCCCAGCATTTT	CASSLVSVQPQHF
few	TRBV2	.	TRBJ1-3	TGTGCCAGCAGTGTCGGGTCCGGAAACACCATATATTTT	CASSVGSGNTIYF
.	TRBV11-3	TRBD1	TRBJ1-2	TGTGCCAGGGGGACAGAAAACTATGGCTACACCTTC	CARGTENYGYTF
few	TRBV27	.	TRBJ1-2	TGTGCCAGCAGTTTATATTCAGGGACGGAAGGCTACACCTTC	CASSLYSGTEGYTF
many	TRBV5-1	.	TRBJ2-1	TGCGCCAGCAGCTTGGGGAGCGGAGGGGGCTACAATGAGCAGTTCTTC	CASSLGSGGGYNEQFF
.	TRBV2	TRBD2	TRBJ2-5	TGTGCCAGCAGTGCTCTAGCGGGAGGAGCCGCGGCAGAGACCCAGTACTTC	CASSALAGGAAAETQYF
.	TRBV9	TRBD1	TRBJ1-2	TGTGCCAGCAGCGTGAGCCAACAGGGGTGGCTTTACGGCTACACCTTC	CASSVSQQGWLYGYTF
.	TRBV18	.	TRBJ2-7	TGTGCCAGCTCACAGACCCCCGGCTCCTACGAGCAGTACTTC	CASSQTPGSYEQYF
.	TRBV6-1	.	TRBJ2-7	TGTGCCAGCAGTGAAGACTATTACGAGCAGTACTTC	CASSEDYYEQYF
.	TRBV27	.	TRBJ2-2	TGTGCCAGCAGTTACAAGGGGGGGCAGGACACCGGGGAGCTGTTTTTT	CASSYKGGQDTGELFF
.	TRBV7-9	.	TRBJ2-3	TGTGCCAGCAGCCCCACGGGCTGGGCGCAGTATTTT	CASSPTGWAQYF
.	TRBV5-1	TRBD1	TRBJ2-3	TGCGCCAGCAGCCCGTGGACAGGCGATACGCAGTATTTT	CASSPWTGDTQYF
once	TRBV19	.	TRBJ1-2	TGTGCCAGTAGTATAGGGGGGATGATCGGCTACACCTTC	CASSIGGMIGYTF
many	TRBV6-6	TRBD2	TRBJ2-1	TGTGCCAGTAAAATCAGGGAGGGCCGGGAGCAGTTCTTC	CASKIREGREQFF
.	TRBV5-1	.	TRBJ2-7	TGCGCCAGCAGCTTGAGGGGGACACCATCCTACGAGCAGTACTTC	CASSLRGTPSYEQYF
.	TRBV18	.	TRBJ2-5	TGTGCCAGCTCACCGCCGGGGCCCAGGCAGACCCAGTACTTC	CASSPPGPRQTQYF
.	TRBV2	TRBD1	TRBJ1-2	TGTGCCAGCTCTGGGACAGGGAGCTATGGCTACACCTTC	CASSGTGSYGYTF
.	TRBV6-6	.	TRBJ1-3	TGTGCCAGCAGTTACGGCATGAACGAGAACACCATATATTTT	CASSYGMNENTIYF
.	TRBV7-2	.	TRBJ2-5	TGTGCCAGCAGCCAGATAATCCAAGAGACCCAGTACTTC	CASSQIIQETQYF
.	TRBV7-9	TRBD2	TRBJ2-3	TGTGCCAGCAGCCGACTAGCGGGAGATCTCGATACGCAGTATTTT	CASSRLAGDLDTQYF
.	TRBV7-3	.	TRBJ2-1	TGTGCCAGCAGCTTAGGGGTGCTCGGTGATGAGCAGTTCTTC	CASSLGVLGDEQFF
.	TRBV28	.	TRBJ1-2	TGTGCCAGCAGTTCCGCGCAGGGTAAGGGCTACACCTTC	CASSSAQGKGYTF